This entry describes one TCR beta chain. The antigen is undetermined. This entry belongs to a study of T cell responses to AZD1222 COVID-19 vaccine. General study points: Elevations in Spike-specific TCR breadth and depth followed administration of two AZD1222 doses. Close to half of spike-specific TCRs reportedly recognize unmutated variant regions. The number of AZD1222 recipients seropositive at baseline was only 5 to 7.

Assay used: immunoSEQ multiplex PCR; TCRdb lists only in-frame clones, some missing. The sample lists some 120,000 clones; over 75% were seen once. Sequenced here: peripheral blood, sampled on day 0 of MenACWY control vaccination. This sequence was found in an adult in good health.

The CDR3 DNA sequence: TGTGCCAGCAGCTGGATGACGTCTTCCTACGAGCAGTACTTC. Its translation: CASSWMTSSYEQYF. The chain is built from TRBV5-4 and TRBJ2-7; no clear D gene. V shed 3 bases and J shed 1 base, with 11 bases lying between them. The CDR3 is 14 amino acids. Looked up from germline, CDR1 is SGHNT and CDR2 is YYREEE (reference sequence).